The 14 T cell receptor beta chains below come from one sample, sequenced in a study of CD8 T cells in Susac syndrome. An input of about 0.5 to 1 ug of RNA was subjected to reverse transcription using random hexamers. TCRdb used MiXCR to reprocess the immunoSEQ multiplex PCR reads, holding one entry per CDR3 protein. The sample has some 130,000 distinct CDR3 sequences, roughly 89% seen once; the top ten hold around 0.24%. Sequenced material: CD8+ T cells from PBMCs. The receptors here all came from a human donor with multiple sclerosis.

This chain's CDR3 is CSAGSYVKGNQPQHF. The CDR3 region has the DNA TGCAGTGCTGGTTCCTATGTGAAGGGCAATCAGCCCCAGCATTTT. The chain couples TRBV20-1 to TRBJ1-5; D is unclear. The CDR3 consists of 15 residues. V dropped 5 bases and J dropped 2 bases, with 16 bases sitting between them. Germline lookup yields CDR1 DFQATT and CDR2 SNEGSKA (reference sequence).

The gene calls are TRBV3-1 and TRBJ2-2; the match to TRBD2 covers 9 bases. Unmatched junction bases numbered 9, after V lost 4 bases and J lost 9 bases. This CDR3 has 15 residues. CDR1 LGHDT and CDR2 YNNKEL come from the germline V gene (reference sequence). The CDR3 DNA is TGTGCCAGCAGCCCACCGGGACTAGCAGGCAGGGAGCTGTTTTTT. The encoded protein is CASSPPGLAGRELFF.

The chain links TRBV5-1 to TRBJ2-7, with a possible D match to TRBD1 (5 bases). Trimming left V 2 bases short and J 6 bases short, with 9 bases between. This CDR3 is 12 amino acids long. Germline CDR1 is SGHRS and CDR2 is YFSETQ. CDR3 coding DNA: TGCGCCAGCAGCTTATTTGGGGCCGAGCAGTACTTC. Translated: CASSLFGAEQYF.

This clonotype was seen a handful of times. J is TRBJ1-1 and V is TRBV6-5; D unresolved. The ends were cut back, 2 bases at V and 1 base at J, with 8 bases in the middle. The germline gives CDR1 MNHEY, CDR2 SVGAGI. The CDR3 runs to 14 residues. In DNA, the CDR3 is TGTGCCAGCAGTTACACAGCAAAGAACACTGAAGCTTTCTTT. Encoded protein: CASSYTAKNTEAFF.

The V and J genes are TRBV2 and TRBJ2-3, with D perhaps assigned TRBD1 or TRBD2 (5 bases each). V gave up 1 base and J gave up 3 bases, with 20 bases separating them. Germline values: CDR1 SNHLY, CDR2 FYNNEI. CDR3 length equals 18 residues. The CDR3 bases are TGTGCCAGCAGTGAAGAAGGGGCTGGCGGTCCGGGAACAGATACGCAGTATTTT. It codes for CASSEEGAGGPGTDTQYF. The whole variable domain, filled in from reference TRBV2 and TRBJ2-3, reads EPEVTQTPSHQVTQMGQEVILRCVPISNHLYFYWYRQILGQKVEFLVSFYNNEISEKSEIFDDQFSVERPDGSNFTLKIRSTKLEDSAMYFCASSEEGAGGPGTDTQYFGPGTRLTVL.

V is TRBV12-3 or TRBV12-4 and J is TRBJ2-1; weak D call: TRBD2 (6 bases). This CDR3 is 15 amino acids long. V was shortened by 3 bases and J by 3 bases, with 12 bases between the two germline ends. The CDR3 is CASSFGQGLYNEQFF. The CDR3 region has the DNA TGTGCCAGCAGTTTCGGCCAGGGACTCTACAATGAGCAGTTCTTC.

V usage is TRBV20-1 and J usage is TRBJ2-7, with TRBD1 as a possible D gene (5 bases). With 0 bases removed from V and 2 bases from J, the gap between germline ends came to 14 bases. Germline CDR1 DFQATT, CDR2 SNEGSKA (reference sequence). This CDR3 is built from 15 residues. The CDR3, as DNA: TGCAGTGCTAGAGAGGTGGTGGGGCAGCCCTACGAGCAGTACTTC. Translating it yields CSAREVVGQPYEQYF.

Here the CDR3 DNA reads TGCAGCGTTCCTCCTTGGGGACAGGGGGACGGTGGCTACACCTTC. It is translated as CSVPPWGQGDGGYTF. The chain recombines TRBV29-1 with TRBJ1-2; TRBD1 matches 11 bases. The CDR3 sequence is 15 residues long. V lost 5 bases, J lost 7 bases, and 12 bases stayed unmatched. Germline V CDR1 and CDR2: SQVTM, ANQGSEA.

In DNA, the CDR3 is TGCAGTGCCGTACAACTAGCGGGAGTCGGGGAGCTGTTTTTT. It encodes CSAVQLAGVGELFF. V is TRBV20-1 and J is TRBJ2-2; 11 nucleotides line up with TRBD2. The V gene end was trimmed by 6 bases and the J gene end by 7 bases; junction bases not matched to a gene: 7. Per germline, CDR1 DFQATT and CDR2 SNEGSKA (reference sequence). CDR3 length: 14 residues.

The CDR3 DNA sequence: TGTGCCAGTAGTATAGATTGGGGGGCGGATCAGCCCCAGCATTTT. Its protein product is CASSIDWGADQPQHF. The gene calls are TRBV19 and TRBJ1-5; the D gene is possibly TRBD1 (6 bases). The germline CDR1 and CDR2 sequences are LNHDA and SQIVND (reference sequence). V lost 0 bases and J lost 5, with 11 bases in between. This CDR3 comprises 15 residues. Filled out from reference TRBV19 and TRBJ1-5, the complete variable domain reads DGGITQSPKYLFRKEGQNVTLSCEQNLNHDAMYWYRQDPGQGLRLIYYSQIVNDFQKGDIAEGYSVSREKKESFPLTVTSAQKNPTAFYLCASSIDWGADQPQHFGDGTRLSIL.

The chain joins TRBV4-1 to TRBJ1-3; no clear D gene. The CDR3 has 14 residues. The V and J ends lost 1 base and 0 bases respectively, with 4 bases between them. The germline CDR1 and CDR2 sequences are MGHRA and YSYEKL. The CDR3 DNA follows: TGCGCCAGCAGCCAAGCTAACTCTGGAAACACCATATATTTT. Translated: CASSQANSGNTIYF.

This chain joins TRBV13 and TRBJ2-2; D uncertain. Per germline, CDR1 PRHDT and CDR2 FYEKMQ (reference sequence). The CDR3 covers 12 residues. Trimming left V 5 bases short and J 4 bases short, with 5 bases between. CDR3 bases: TGTGCCAGCAGCACGTCCACCGGGGAGCTGTTTTTT. Amino acid sequence: CASSTSTGELFF.

The rearrangement uses TRBV5-6 and TRBJ2-3, with 7 nucleotides matching TRBD1. The CDR3 covers 14 residues. V gave up 0 bases and J gave up 6 bases; unmatched junction bases: 4. CDR1 is SGHDT, CDR2 YYEEEE, per germline. This CDR3 is CASSLGDRADTQYF. The CDR3 DNA is TGTGCCAGCAGCTTGGGCGACAGGGCCGATACGCAGTATTTT.

A single count supports this clonotype. This chain joins TRBV29-1 and TRBJ1-2, with a weak D call TRBD1 (6 bases). This CDR3 is 15 amino acids long. Trimming cost V 6 bases and J 0 bases, with 17 bases left between them. Looked up from germline, CDR1 is SQVTM and CDR2 is ANQGSEA. The CDR3 DNA reads TGCAGCGTCCGAGGGGGTGGCGGTCCTAACTATGGCTACACCTTC. Amino acids: CSVRGGGGPNYGYTF.